This T cell receptor beta chain came from a study of control samples from healthy donors and cancer patients. The germline V and J ends were trimmed by 4 bases and 2 bases, with 13 bases remaining between them. The CDR3 is 14 residues long. Germline-derived CDR1 and CDR2 are SGDLS and YYNGEE. Measured with immunoSEQ multiplex PCR; TCRdb has only the in-frame clones, and not every one. The table includes around 170,000 clones, 88% detected once. Sequencing used blood. This TCR was recovered from a woman between 25 and 40 years old in good health. V usage is TRBV9 and J usage is TRBJ2-7; D unresolved. CDR3 bases: TGTGCCAGCAGCCCAATGGTGGCCCCCTACGAGCAGTACTTC. The encoded protein is CASSPMVAPYEQYF.